A selection of T cell receptor beta chains follows, all from one sample in a study of T cells in localized non-small cell lung cancer. Clones were sequenced by immunoSEQ multiplex PCR, and TCRdb holds only the in-frame ones, with some missing. Of about 25,000 clones listed, 70% to 90% were seen once; the top ten hold about 5.3%. The specimen was peripheral blood, collected before any cancer treatment. These receptors were taken from a male donor aged 60 or over with stage II squamous cell lung carcinoma. Both conserved end residues are part of each CDR3. A D gene is named only where the DNA matches it firmly. Size values are once, few and many counts, or a class for expanded clones, and some rows have none.

d_gene: .; abundance: .; v_gene: TRBV9; j_gene: TRBJ2-1; CDR3nt: TGTGCCAGCAGCGTTCAGGGAAATGAGCAGTTCTTC; CDR3aa: CASSVQGNEQFF
d_gene: .; abundance: .; v_gene: TRBV11-1; j_gene: TRBJ2-7; CDR3nt: TGTGCCAGCAGCTTGGATCTCAAGGGCGAGCAGTACTTC; CDR3aa: CASSLDLKGEQYF
d_gene: .; abundance: .; v_gene: TRBV2; j_gene: TRBJ1-2; CDR3nt: TGTGCCAGCCGCACAGCCGACGACTATGGCTACACCTTC; CDR3aa: CASRTADDYGYTF
d_gene: TRBD1; abundance: .; v_gene: TRBV9; j_gene: TRBJ2-2; CDR3nt: TGTGCCAGCAGCGTAGGAGATGGCAGGGGGTCCGGGGAGCTGTTTTTT; CDR3aa: CASSVGDGRGSGELFF
d_gene: .; abundance: .; v_gene: TRBV5-1; j_gene: TRBJ2-3; CDR3nt: TGCGCCAGCAGCTTGGATGCGGGTTCCACAGATACGCAGTATTTT; CDR3aa: CASSLDAGSTDTQYF
d_gene: .; abundance: .; v_gene: TRBV9; j_gene: TRBJ1-3; CDR3nt: TGTGCCAGCAGCGTAAAACACAAGAGCTCTGGAAACACCATATATTTT; CDR3aa: CASSVKHKSSGNTIYF
d_gene: TRBD2; abundance: .; v_gene: TRBV7-3; j_gene: TRBJ2-7; CDR3nt: TGTGCCAGCAGCCCCAGCGGGAGGGCAAGCGAGCAGTACTTC; CDR3aa: CASSPSGRASEQYF
d_gene: .; abundance: .; v_gene: TRBV12-2; j_gene: TRBJ1-5; CDR3nt: TGTGCAAGTCGCTTTTTCCCTCATAAGGGGAGCAATCAGCCCCAGCATTTT; CDR3aa: CASRFFPHKGSNQPQHF
d_gene: TRBD2; abundance: .; v_gene: TRBV9; j_gene: TRBJ2-7; CDR3nt: TGTGCCAGCAGCGCGGGGGAGGGGTCCCTGGGCGAGCAGTACTTC; CDR3aa: CASSAGEGSLGEQYF
d_gene: .; abundance: .; v_gene: TRBV9; j_gene: TRBJ1-2; CDR3nt: TGTGCCAGCAGCGTAAAGATAGACGATGGCTACACCTTC; CDR3aa: CASSVKIDDGYTF
d_gene: .; abundance: .; v_gene: TRBV6-1; j_gene: TRBJ1-3; CDR3nt: TGTGCCAGCAGTGAAGGGCCAGGTTCGCATGGAAACACCATATATTTT; CDR3aa: CASSEGPGSHGNTIYF
d_gene: .; abundance: .; v_gene: TRBV18; j_gene: TRBJ1-1; CDR3nt: TGTGCCAGCTCACCAAGAGGGGAGAACACTGAAGCTTTCTTT; CDR3aa: CASSPRGENTEAFF
d_gene: .; abundance: .; v_gene: TRBV7-9; j_gene: TRBJ2-7; CDR3nt: TGTGCCAGCAGCTTAGCGACCGGGCCTAAGAGCTCCTACGAGCAGTACTTC; CDR3aa: CASSLATGPKSSYEQYF
d_gene: .; abundance: .; v_gene: TRBV6-5; j_gene: TRBJ2-7; CDR3nt: TGTGCCAGCAGTTACACCCAGGAACCTACGAGGCAGTACTTC; CDR3aa: CASSYTQEPTRQYF
d_gene: .; abundance: .; v_gene: TRBV7-2; j_gene: TRBJ2-1; CDR3nt: TGTGCCAGCTCCCCTTCCGGGGGGCCGTACAATGAGCAGTTCTTC; CDR3aa: CASSPSGGPYNEQFF
d_gene: .; abundance: .; v_gene: TRBV28; j_gene: TRBJ2-7; CDR3nt: TGTGCCACATTAGACAGTCTCTACGAGCAGTACTTC; CDR3aa: CATLDSLYEQYF
d_gene: .; abundance: .; v_gene: TRBV6-5; j_gene: TRBJ1-2; CDR3nt: TGTGCCAGCAGTTACTCGTTGTCGGACTATGGCTACACCTTC; CDR3aa: CASSYSLSDYGYTF
d_gene: TRBD1; abundance: .; v_gene: TRBV27; j_gene: TRBJ2-7; CDR3nt: TGTGCCAGCAGTCCAGGGGGCTCCTACGAGCAGTACTTC; CDR3aa: CASSPGGSYEQYF
d_gene: TRBD2; abundance: .; v_gene: TRBV4-2; j_gene: TRBJ2-2; CDR3nt: TGTGCCAGCAGCCAAGATAGCGGGACGGCTCCGGGGGAGCTGTTTTTT; CDR3aa: CASSQDSGTAPGELFF
d_gene: .; abundance: .; v_gene: TRBV5-5; j_gene: TRBJ2-5; CDR3nt: TGTGCCAGCAGCGCCCGACAGAGACAAGAGACCCAGTACTTC; CDR3aa: CASSARQRQETQYF
d_gene: .; abundance: .; v_gene: TRBV7-8; j_gene: TRBJ2-1; CDR3nt: TGTGCCAGCAGCTTACCGGTAGCGCTAGTATCCTCTGAGCAGTTCTTC; CDR3aa: CASSLPVALVSSEQFF
d_gene: .; abundance: once; v_gene: TRBV11-3; j_gene: TRBJ1-3; CDR3nt: TGTGCCAGCAGCAGACAGAAAGGAAACACCATATATTTT; CDR3aa: CASSRQKGNTIYF
d_gene: .; abundance: .; v_gene: TRBV30; j_gene: TRBJ2-7; CDR3nt: TGTGCCTGGAGTGCCGTCCGGAGTGGAGAGCAGTACTTC; CDR3aa: CAWSAVRSGEQYF
d_gene: TRBD2; abundance: .; v_gene: TRBV11-2; j_gene: TRBJ2-5; CDR3nt: TGTGCCAGCAGCTTAGGTAGACTAGCGGGGGGGCAAGGAGAGACCCAGTACTTC; CDR3aa: CASSLGRLAGGQGETQYF
d_gene: .; abundance: .; v_gene: TRBV9; j_gene: TRBJ1-2; CDR3nt: TGTGCCAGCAGCGTAGCTGCACAGGGTGATGGCTACACCTTC; CDR3aa: CASSVAAQGDGYTF
d_gene: .; abundance: .; v_gene: TRBV21-1; j_gene: TRBJ2-5; CDR3nt: TGTGCCAGCAGCAAATTTGGCGGAGAGACCCAGTACTTC; CDR3aa: CASSKFGGETQYF
d_gene: .; abundance: .; v_gene: TRBV28; j_gene: TRBJ2-5; CDR3nt: TGTGCCAGCAGTCCGAAAGTGAAATCCGGGGAGACCCAGTACTTC; CDR3aa: CASSPKVKSGETQYF
d_gene: TRBD1; abundance: .; v_gene: TRBV5-1; j_gene: TRBJ2-1; CDR3nt: TGCGCCAGCAGCTCGGGACAGGGATCCTACAATGAGCAGTTCTTC; CDR3aa: CASSSGQGSYNEQFF
d_gene: .; abundance: .; v_gene: TRBV28; j_gene: TRBJ1-1; CDR3nt: TGTGCCAGCAGTTTGGAAGTTCGGAGGACTGAAGCTTTCTTT; CDR3aa: CASSLEVRRTEAFF
d_gene: .; abundance: .; v_gene: TRBV30; j_gene: TRBJ1-1; CDR3nt: TGTGCCTGGGAACAGGGTCATCCAGCTTTCTTT; CDR3aa: CAWEQGHPAFF
d_gene: TRBD1; abundance: .; v_gene: TRBV29-1; j_gene: TRBJ1-2; CDR3nt: TGCAGCGTGGACGGGACAGGGGATGGCTACACCTTC; CDR3aa: CSVDGTGDGYTF
d_gene: .; abundance: .; v_gene: TRBV5-4; j_gene: TRBJ2-1; CDR3nt: TGTGCCAGCAGCTTGGAGATGGGCGGGGGCGGCGAGCAGTTCTTC; CDR3aa: CASSLEMGGGGEQFF
d_gene: .; abundance: few; v_gene: TRBV2; j_gene: TRBJ1-5; CDR3nt: TGTGCCAGCAGTGAGATAATCAGTAGCAATCAGCCCCAGCATTTT; CDR3aa: CASSEIISSNQPQHF